Shown below are 19 T cell receptor beta chains from a single sample sequenced in a study of T cell repertoires in cytomegalovirus infection. The antigens these receptors bind are not known. TCRdb processed the reads anew with MiXCR; each CDR3 protein has one entry. The table includes 300,000 to 400,000 distinct CDR3 sequences, more than 20% detected once. The sample was cultured PBMCs, taken from culture after CMV antigen stimulation. Receptors were obtained from a human donor in good health (CMV status not recorded). Some clones in this sample may be carry-over from other donors' samples.

This clonotype came up many times. The chain employs TRBV20-1 and TRBJ2-5; 10 bases fit TRBD2. The length of the CDR3 is 16 residues. V lost 1 base to trimming and J lost 0 bases; unmatched junction nucleotides: 5. Germline assignment: CDR1 DFQATT and CDR2 SNEGSKA (reference sequence). CDR3 nucleotide sequence: TGCAGTGCTAGAGCCGCACTAGCGGGAAACCAAGAGACCCAGTACTTC. Its protein product is CSARAALAGNQETQYF.

This chain joins TRBV7-6 and TRBJ1-1; the match to TRBD1 covers 7 bases. The CDR3 is 12 amino acids. V was pared by 5 bases and J by 8 bases, with 5 bases of the junction left unmatched. Looked up from germline, CDR1 is SGHVS and CDR2 is FNYEAQ. CDR3 DNA: TGTGCCAGCAGCCCATCAGGGGGGGAAGCTTTCTTT. Its translation: CASSPSGGEAFF. The whole variable domain, filled in from reference TRBV7-6 and TRBJ1-1, reads GAGVSQSPRYKVTKRGQDVALRCDPISGHVSLYWYRQALGQGPEFLTYFNYEAQQDKSGLPNDRFSAERPEGSISTLTIQRTEQRDSAMYRCASSPSGGEAFFGQGTRLTVV.

V and J are TRBV12-3 or TRBV12-4 and TRBJ2-1, with 7 bases identical to TRBD2. The CDR3 has 15 residues. The V gene end was trimmed by 5 bases and the J gene end by 3 bases; junction bases not matched to a gene: 7. The CDR3 DNA reads as TGTGCCAGCAGTGTGAGCGGGATAAACTACAATGAGCAGTTCTTC. Amino acids: CASSVSGINYNEQFF.

V is TRBV5-1 and J is TRBJ2-7; the D gene is possibly TRBD1 (5 bases). The germline CDR1 and CDR2 sequences are SGHRS and YFSETQ. Trimming cost V 3 bases and J 6 bases, with 13 bases left between them. CDR3 length: 13 residues. CDR3 loop: CASSSRWTREQYV. The CDR3 region has the DNA TGCGCCAGCAGCTCGCGGTGGACACGCGAGCAGTACGTC.

This clonotype occurred a few times. The chain combines TRBV29-1 with TRBJ2-1; D is unresolved. The CDR3 length is 12 residues. The germline gives CDR1 SQVTM, CDR2 ANQGSEA. V shed 0 bases and J shed 3 bases, with 3 bases lying between them. The CDR3 DNA is TGCAGCGTTGAAGACCTCTACAATGAGCAGTTCTTC. It specifies CSVEDLYNEQFF.

This clonotype was seen only a few times. V is TRBV7-8 and J is TRBJ2-5, with D maybe TRBD1 (7 bases). The CDR3 has 15 amino acids. Germline CDR1 and CDR2: SGHVS and FQNEAQ. V lost 2 bases and J lost 2, with 12 bases in between. CDR3 DNA sequence: TGTGCCAGCAGCTTAATACAGGGGACTCAAGAGACCCAGTACTTC. This translates into CASSLIQGTQETQYF.

This clonotype came up many times. The rearrangement uses TRBV6-2 or TRBV6-3 and TRBJ1-5, with no clear D. This CDR3 has 14 amino acids. V lost 7 bases, J lost 5 bases, and 15 bases lay in between. CDR1 MNHEY and CDR2 SVGEGT come from the germline V gene. CDR3 sequence reads: CASTRWVTDQPQHF. Here the CDR3 DNA reads TGTGCCAGCACCCGGTGGGTTACGGATCAGCCCCAGCATTTT.

This clonotype was observed a handful of times. V usage is TRBV7-6 and J usage is TRBJ2-1; D unresolved. This CDR3 spans 13 amino acids. CDR1 is SGHVS and CDR2 is FNYEAQ in the germline V gene. V lost 5 bases and J 7 bases, leaving 12 bases between the germline ends. For the CDR3, the DNA is TGTGCCAGCAGCCCCGCTGCTAGAAATGAGCAGTTCTTC. This codes for CASSPAARNEQFF.

The gene calls are TRBV7-2 and TRBJ1-2; the match to TRBD1 covers 8 bases. The V and J ends lost 5 bases and 8 bases, in that order; junction bases with no gene match: 7. Per germline, CDR1 SGHTA and CDR2 FQGNSA. The CDR3 extends over 13 amino acids. Here the CDR3 DNA reads TGTGCCAGCAGCAAGACAGGGGATGAGGGCTACACCTTC. It encodes CASSKTGDEGYTF.

Many counts were recorded for this clonotype. This chain connects TRBV7-2 to TRBJ2-3; D call uncertain. V shed 2 bases and J shed 6 bases, with 9 bases lying between them. This CDR3 has 13 amino acids. The germline V gene has CDR1 SGHTA and CDR2 FQGNSA. CDR3 in DNA: TGTGCCAGCAGCTTACGTCGAGTCGATACGCAGTATTTT. Residues: CASSLRRVDTQYF.

Only a few counts were recorded for this clonotype. This chain joins TRBV5-4 and TRBJ2-3, with D uncertain. Per the germline V gene, CDR1 is SGHNT and CDR2 is YYREEE (reference sequence). The CDR3 totals 14 residues. V gave up 0 bases and J gave up 2 bases, with 7 bases separating them. The CDR3, as DNA: TGTGCCAGCAGCTTGGACTTCTCCACAGATACGCAGTATTTT. Translated, it gives CASSLDFSTDTQYF.

This clonotype was counted at least ten times. V and J are TRBV7-2 and TRBJ1-1; 7 bases fit TRBD1. There are 13 residues in the CDR3. V lost 6 bases, J lost 8 bases, and 9 bases stayed unmatched. CDR1 SGHTA and CDR2 FQGNSA come from the germline V gene. CDR3 amino acids: CASRGGGTAEAFF. DNA for the CDR3: TGTGCCAGCAGAGGGGGTGGGACAGCCGAAGCTTTCTTT.

The gene calls are TRBV27 and TRBJ2-7, with 10 bases aligning to TRBD2. The CDR3 has 15 residues. Germline V gene lookup returns CDR1 MNHEY and CDR2 SMNVEV (reference sequence). The V and J ends lost 5 bases and 3 bases, in that order; junction bases with no gene match: 7. The chain's CDR3 is CASSRGLAEDYEQYF. The CDR3 nucleotides are TGTGCCAGCAGTCGAGGACTAGCGGAGGACTACGAGCAGTACTTC.

The rearrangement links TRBV7-9 to TRBJ2-5, with D tentatively TRBD2 (6 bases). This CDR3 is built from 16 residues. V was pared by 0 bases and J by 5 bases, with 16 bases between. Germline V lookup: CDR1 SEHNR, CDR2 FQNEAQ (reference sequence). In DNA, the CDR3 is TGTGCCAGCAGCTTAGCGGACGGGAGTGTTTGGGAGACCCAGTACTTC. Its translation is CASSLADGSVWETQYF.

The chain uses TRBV7-9 and TRBJ2-7; 16 bases fit TRBD2. Germline CDR1 is SEHNR and CDR2 is FQNEAQ (reference sequence). This CDR3 is built from 18 residues. V shed 5 bases and J 1 base; nucleotides not matched to a gene: 8. The CDR3 is CASSALPGLAGGSYEQYV. The CDR3 DNA reads as TGTGCCAGCAGCGCACTCCCGGGACTAGCGGGAGGGTCCTACGAGCAGTACGTC.

The chain uses TRBV7-3 and TRBJ2-7; tentative D call: TRBD2 (6 bases). The V end was cut by 0 bases, the J end by 3 bases, with 9 bases between. Germline V gene data show CDR1 as SGHTA and CDR2 as FQGTGA. This CDR3 is built from 14 residues. The CDR3 sequence is CASSLTGGDYEQYF. CDR3 nucleotides: TGTGCCAGCAGCTTAACCGGAGGGGACTACGAGCAGTACTTC.

This sequence joins TRBV6-2 or TRBV6-3 and TRBJ2-1, with D possibly TRBD2 on 6 matching bases. CDR1 and CDR2 (germline): MNHEY, SVGEGT. This CDR3 region has 18 residues. V lost 1 base, J lost 0 bases, and 16 bases lay in between. CDR3 amino acids: CASSYYAERASSYNEQFF. CDR3 in DNA: TGTGCCAGCAGTTACTATGCTGAGCGGGCGAGCTCCTACAATGAGCAGTTCTTC.

The table lists this clonotype with many counts. The V and J genes are TRBV12-3 or TRBV12-4 and TRBJ2-5, with 14 positions matching TRBD2. The CDR3 length is 19 residues. V gave up 1 base and J gave up 6 bases; unmatched junction bases: 13. The CDR3, as DNA: TGTGCCAGCAGTTTAGGAACCTCCGGGACTAGCGGGAGCGGGAAGACCCAGTACTTC. Translation gives CASSLGTSGTSGSGKTQYF.

This clonotype was detected a few times. This chain links TRBV6-2 or TRBV6-3 with TRBJ1-5, with D unclear. Trimming stripped 4 bases from V and 3 bases from J, with 10 bases between. The CDR3 is made up of 14 amino acids. The germline CDR1 and CDR2 sequences are MNHEY and SVGEGT. The CDR3 region has the DNA TGTGCCAGCAGTTGGTTAGGGCACAATCAGCCCCAGCATTTT. It translates to CASSWLGHNQPQHF.